Listed below are T cell receptor beta chains from one sample, sequenced in a study of T-cell memory formation after mild COVID-19. In TCRdb, the 5' RACE reads were re-called with MiXCR into one record per CDR3 protein. The sample includes about 410,000 distinct CDR3 sequences, more than 20% of them seen just once. The sample comprised PBMCs or a T cell subset sorted from them (not recorded which). The receptors derive from an adult woman who had mild COVID-19 (a few samples of this study predate the infection). Cell type and time point are not known. CDR3s include the opening cysteine and the closing phenylalanine or tryptophan. A D gene is named only where the DNA matches it firmly. Clone sizes are given selectively: once, few, many, or a class where the clone is expanded.

clone_size	d_call	v_call	j_call	cdr3_nt	cdr3_aa
few	TRBD2	TRBV6-2/TRBV6-3	TRBJ2-7	TGTGCCAGCAGTTACATCTCCGGGACTAGCGGGGGCTCCTACGAGCAGTACTTC	CASSYISGTSGGSYEQYF
few	TRBD2	TRBV9	TRBJ2-7	TGTGCCAGCAGCCCCGACCTAGCGGGAGCCCCACCCTACGAGCAGTACTTC	CASSPDLAGAPPYEQYF
.	TRBD1	TRBV12-3/TRBV12-4	TRBJ2-5	TGTGCCAGCAGTTTAGCGCAGGGGGCGAAAAAGGAGACCCAGTACTTC	CASSLAQGAKKETQYF
few	TRBD1	TRBV15	TRBJ1-5	TGTGCCACCAGCAGAGATCAGGGGGACGCCGGAGGGCCCCAGCATTTT	CATSRDQGDAGGPQHF
few	TRBD1	TRBV6-6	TRBJ2-1	TGTGCCAGCAGTGACAGGGGTAGCGATGAGCAGTTCTTC	CASSDRGSDEQFF
few	TRBD2	TRBV29-1	TRBJ2-7	TGCAGCGTTGAAGGGACTAGTGACTACGAGCAGTACTTC	CSVEGTSDYEQYF
few	.	TRBV9	TRBJ1-2	TGTGCCAGCAGCGTAGAGAGGGCAGCAGGAGGCTACACCTTC	CASSVERAAGGYTF
.	.	TRBV7-2	TRBJ1-1	TGTGCCAGCAGCCCACAGGCGGGGGGGAACACTGAAGCTTTCTTT	CASSPQAGGNTEAFF
.	.	TRBV30	TRBJ1-3	TGTGCCTGGAGTACTACAGGGCCCGGAAACACCATATATTTT	CAWSTTGPGNTIYF
.	.	TRBV7-9	TRBJ2-1	TGTGCCAGCAGCCGGGTGGCGGATGAGCAGTTCTTC	CASSRVADEQFF
few	.	TRBV29-1	TRBJ2-1	TGCAGCGTTGCCCCCCAGGGCGATGAGCAGTTCTTC	CSVAPQGDEQFF
few	.	TRBV4-1	TRBJ2-2	TGCGCCAGCAGCCAAGAGGCTCAGTCGAACACCGGGGAGCTGTTTTTT	CASSQEAQSNTGELFF
.	.	TRBV12-3/TRBV12-4	TRBJ2-5	TGTGCCAGCAGTTCCCTAGGACTTCTTGCGACCCAGTACTTC	CASSSLGLLATQYF
.	.	TRBV19	TRBJ2-1	TGTGCCAGTAGTATAGATATAGGGAGGTCCAACAATGAGCAGTTCTTC	CASSIDIGRSNNEQFF
.	.	TRBV18	TRBJ1-4	TGTGCCAGCTCAGGGGGGCAAAATGAAAAACTGTTTTTT	CASSGGQNEKLFF
.	.	TRBV6-5	TRBJ1-1	TGTGCCAGCAGTTACTCGGGGGGCGCTGAAGCTTTCTTT	CASSYSGGAEAFF
few	.	TRBV3-1	TRBJ2-1	TGTGCCAGCAGCCAGGTTGGGGAGAGCGGTTTGTTCTTC	CASSQVGESGLFF
.	.	TRBV3-1	TRBJ2-7	TGTGCCAGCAGCCAAGTACTGGTGGATTTCTACGAGCAGTACTTC	CASSQVLVDFYEQYF
.	TRBD1	TRBV7-8	TRBJ2-1	TGTGCCAGCAGCGGACAGGGGATCGGTGAGCAGTTCTTC	CASSGQGIGEQFF
.	.	TRBV7-6	TRBJ2-7	TGTGCCAGCAGCCCCCTCGGGCGCGAGCAGTACTTC	CASSPLGREQYF
few	TRBD1	TRBV20-1	TRBJ2-2	TGCAGTGCTACTAACAGGGGGCGGAACACCGGGGAGCTGTTTTTT	CSATNRGRNTGELFF
few	TRBD1	TRBV7-2	TRBJ2-7	TGTGCCAGCAGCCGTGCCGGGACAGGGGGCTTCGAGCAGTACTTC	CASSRAGTGGFEQYF
.	.	TRBV5-1	TRBJ1-5	TGCGCCAGCAGCTTGGGACAGGCAAACAATCAGCCCCAGCATTTT	CASSLGQANNQPQHF
.	TRBD2	TRBV20-1	TRBJ2-3	TGCAGTCCTCGGGCTAGCGGGAGGGCCGGTACGCAGTATTTT	CSPRASGRAGTQYF
.	.	TRBV11-3	TRBJ2-7	.	CASNFGPDMSEQYF
.	.	TRBV12-3/TRBV12-4	TRBJ2-3	TGTGCCAGCAGTTTAGTAAGTGGTTTGGCAGATACGCAGTATTTT	CASSLVSGLADTQYF
.	.	TRBV6-6	TRBJ2-5	TGTGCCAGCAGTTACCTCGGAACTCAAGGGAGGGAGACCCAGTACTTC	CASSYLGTQGRETQYF
.	.	TRBV4-3	TRBJ1-1	TGCGCCAGCAGCCAAGATCTGGCAGGGGCAAACACTGAAGCTTTCTTT	CASSQDLAGANTEAFF
few	TRBD2	TRBV7-6	TRBJ2-1	TGTGCCAGCCAGCGGGAGCTTGGTGAGCAGTTCTTC	CASQRELGEQFF
few	TRBD1	TRBV7-8	TRBJ2-3	TGTGCCAGCAGCGGACGGGACAGGGGTACATCAGATACGCAGTATTTT	CASSGRDRGTSDTQYF
.	TRBD1	TRBV12-3/TRBV12-4	TRBJ2-5	TGTGCCAGCAGCCTCGGACAGGGGGCTATGGAGACCCAGTACTTC	CASSLGQGAMETQYF
.	.	TRBV7-9	TRBJ1-1	TGTGCCAGCAGCTTAATAGACGAGAACACTGAAGCTTTCTTT	CASSLIDENTEAFF
many	.	TRBV5-1	TRBJ2-1	TGCGCCAGCAGCTTAGATGATGAGCAGTTCTTC	CASSLDDEQFF
.	.	TRBV30	TRBJ1-2	TGTGCCTGGACGGCGGGGGGGAACTATGGCTACACCTTC	CAWTAGGNYGYTF
many	.	TRBV12-3/TRBV12-4	TRBJ1-1	TGTGCCAGCAGTTTAGCGGGGGGTAACACTGAAGCTTTCTTT	CASSLAGGNTEAFF
many	TRBD1	TRBV7-2	TRBJ1-2	TGTGCCAGCAGCTCCGGACAGGGGGGTGGCTACACCTTC	CASSSGQGGGYTF
.	TRBD2	TRBV5-5	TRBJ2-7	TGTGCCAGCAGCTTGGACGGTAGCGGGAGATACGAGCAGTACTTC	CASSLDGSGRYEQYF
.	TRBD1	TRBV18	TRBJ2-3	TGTGCCAGCTCACCACTTGGGGACAGCGACGATACGCAGTATTTT	CASSPLGDSDDTQYF
.	.	TRBV20-1	TRBJ2-7	TGCAGTGCTTCCCAGGCGGACTACGAGCAGTACTTC	CSASQADYEQYF
.	TRBD1	TRBV20-1	TRBJ2-3	TGCAGTGCTAGAGACCCGACAGGGGGCACAGATACGCAGTATTTT	CSARDPTGGTDTQYF
few	TRBD1	TRBV20-1	TRBJ2-7	TGCAGTGCTAATGGACAGGGTGACTACGAGCAGTACTTC	CSANGQGDYEQYF
few	.	TRBV6-2/TRBV6-3	TRBJ2-7	TGTGCCAGCAGCTACCCTACCTACGAGCAGTACTTC	CASSYPTYEQYF
.	TRBD1	TRBV29-1	TRBJ2-1	TGCAGCGTTGGGGGGACAGGAACGAGCTCCTACAATGAGCAGTTCTTC	CSVGGTGTSSYNEQFF
few	.	TRBV20-1	TRBJ1-4	TGCAGTGCTAGTCAGGGGCGCGTTGAAAAACTGTTTTTT	CSASQGRVEKLFF
.	.	TRBV21-1	TRBJ2-3	TGTGCCAGCCCCACGAGGGATACAGATACGCAGTATTTT	CASPTRDTDTQYF
few	.	TRBV28	TRBJ1-1	TGTGCCAGCGTAGAAGGGGGGTACACTGAAGCTTTCTTT	CASVEGGYTEAFF
many	.	TRBV6-6	TRBJ2-2	TGTGCCAGCCTACTATGGGGGGCGCGAGGCACCGGGGAGCTGTTTTTT	CASLLWGARGTGELFF
.	.	TRBV10-3	TRBJ2-7	TGTGCCATCAGTGAGCCGCAGGGGCTTGGGCAGTACTTC	CAISEPQGLGQYF
few	TRBD1	TRBV7-9	TRBJ2-4	TGTGCCAGCAGCTTACCTCTGGGGACAGGCAAAAACATTCAGTACTTC	CASSLPLGTGKNIQYF
few	TRBD2	TRBV6-2/TRBV6-3	TRBJ2-1	TGTGCCAGCACCCACCGAGGGACTAGAACCAATGAGCAGTTCTTC	CASTHRGTRTNEQFF
few	.	TRBV5-1	TRBJ2-7	TGCGCCAGCAGCTTTTCTACAGCGGAGCAGTACTTC	CASSFSTAEQYF
.	.	TRBV24-1	TRBJ2-2	TGTGCCACCAGTCCAGGGAACACCGGGGAGCTGTTTTTT	CATSPGNTGELFF
few	.	TRBV6-2/TRBV6-3	TRBJ2-1	TGTGCCAGCAGTACTTTGGGGTTTGGTGAGCAGTTCTTC	CASSTLGFGEQFF
few	.	TRBV20-1	TRBJ1-2	TGCAGTGCTAGAGTGGGGGGGATTCACTATGGCTACACCTTC	CSARVGGIHYGYTF
.	.	TRBV28	TRBJ1-1	TGTGCCAGCCTCGGGGGACTCATGAACACTGAAGCTTTCTTT	CASLGGLMNTEAFF
.	.	TRBV12-3/TRBV12-4	TRBJ1-2	TGTGCCAGCAGAGAGGGGAGGGGCCGCTACTATGGCTACACCTTC	CASREGRGRYYGYTF
few	.	TRBV20-1	TRBJ2-7	TGCAGTGCTAGTGCCGCGGTCCTGAAGGACGAGCAGTACTTC	CSASAAVLKDEQYF
few	.	TRBV12-3/TRBV12-4	TRBJ1-1	TGTGCCAGCAGTTTGGGGCAAGCTTTCTTT	CASSLGQAFF
.	TRBD2	TRBV9	TRBJ2-3	TGTGCCAGCAGCGTAGTCAGCGGGGGTTCAGATACGCAGTATTTT	CASSVVSGGSDTQYF